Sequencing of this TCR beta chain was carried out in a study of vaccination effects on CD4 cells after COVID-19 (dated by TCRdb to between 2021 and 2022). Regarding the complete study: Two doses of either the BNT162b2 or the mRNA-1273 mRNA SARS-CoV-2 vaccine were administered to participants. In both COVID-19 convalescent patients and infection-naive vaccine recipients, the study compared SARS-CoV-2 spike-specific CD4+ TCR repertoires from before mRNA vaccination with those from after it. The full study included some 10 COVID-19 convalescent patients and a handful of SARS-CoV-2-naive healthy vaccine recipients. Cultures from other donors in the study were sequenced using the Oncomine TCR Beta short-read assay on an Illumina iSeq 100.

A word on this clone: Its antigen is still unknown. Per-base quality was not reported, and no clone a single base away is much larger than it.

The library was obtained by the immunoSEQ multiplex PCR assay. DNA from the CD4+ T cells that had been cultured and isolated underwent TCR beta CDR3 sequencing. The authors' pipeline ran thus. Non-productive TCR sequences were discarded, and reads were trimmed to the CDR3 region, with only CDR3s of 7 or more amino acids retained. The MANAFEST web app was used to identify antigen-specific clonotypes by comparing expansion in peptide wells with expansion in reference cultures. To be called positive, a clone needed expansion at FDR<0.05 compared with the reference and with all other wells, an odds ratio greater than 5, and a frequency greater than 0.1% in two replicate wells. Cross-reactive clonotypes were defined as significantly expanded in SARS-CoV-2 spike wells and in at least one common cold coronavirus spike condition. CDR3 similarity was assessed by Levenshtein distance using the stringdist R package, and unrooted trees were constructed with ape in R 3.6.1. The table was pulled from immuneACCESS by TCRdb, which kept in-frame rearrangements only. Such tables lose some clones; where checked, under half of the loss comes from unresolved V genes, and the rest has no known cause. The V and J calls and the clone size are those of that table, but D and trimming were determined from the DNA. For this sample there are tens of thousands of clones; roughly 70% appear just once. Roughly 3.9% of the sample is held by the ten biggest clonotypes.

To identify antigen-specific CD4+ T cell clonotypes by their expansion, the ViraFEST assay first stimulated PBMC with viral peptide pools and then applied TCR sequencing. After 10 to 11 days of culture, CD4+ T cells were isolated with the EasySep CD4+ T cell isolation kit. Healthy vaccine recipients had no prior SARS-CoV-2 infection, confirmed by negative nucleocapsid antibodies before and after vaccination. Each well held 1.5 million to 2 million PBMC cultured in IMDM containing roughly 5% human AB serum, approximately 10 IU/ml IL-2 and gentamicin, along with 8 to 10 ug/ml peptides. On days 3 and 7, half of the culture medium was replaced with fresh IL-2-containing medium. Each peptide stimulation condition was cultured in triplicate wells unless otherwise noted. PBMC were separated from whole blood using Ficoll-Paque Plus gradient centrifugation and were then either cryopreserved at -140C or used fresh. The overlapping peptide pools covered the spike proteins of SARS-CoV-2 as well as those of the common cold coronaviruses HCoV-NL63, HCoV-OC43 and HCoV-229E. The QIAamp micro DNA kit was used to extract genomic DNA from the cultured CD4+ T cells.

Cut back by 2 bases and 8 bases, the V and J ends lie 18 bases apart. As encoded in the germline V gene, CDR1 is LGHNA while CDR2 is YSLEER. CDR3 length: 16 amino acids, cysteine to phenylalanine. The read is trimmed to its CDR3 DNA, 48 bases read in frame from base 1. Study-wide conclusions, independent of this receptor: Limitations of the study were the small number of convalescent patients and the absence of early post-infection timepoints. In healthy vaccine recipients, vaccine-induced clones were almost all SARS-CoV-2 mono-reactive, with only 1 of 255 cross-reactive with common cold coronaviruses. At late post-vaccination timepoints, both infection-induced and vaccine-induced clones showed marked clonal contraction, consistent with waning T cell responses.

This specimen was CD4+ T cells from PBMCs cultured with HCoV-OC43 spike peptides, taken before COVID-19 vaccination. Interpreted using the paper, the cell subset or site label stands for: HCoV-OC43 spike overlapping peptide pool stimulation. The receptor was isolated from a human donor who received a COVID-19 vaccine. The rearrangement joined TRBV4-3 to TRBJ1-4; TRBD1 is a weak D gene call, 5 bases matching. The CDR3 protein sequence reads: CASSQSVVGGTEKLFF. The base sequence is TGCGCCAGCAGCCAATCGGTCGTCGGAGGGACCGAAAAACTGTTTTTT.